This TCR beta chain appears in the sequencing data of a study of blood T cell repertoires in COVID-19. Study-wide context: Material from acute and convalescent COVID-19 was sourced from the United States, Italy and Spain.

The assay was immunoSEQ multiplex PCR, and TCRdb's table has in-frame clones only and misses some. This table holds some 170,000 clones, approximately 82% found once. V lost 2 bases to trimming and J lost 3 bases, with 13 bases between them. CDR1 and CDR2 (germline): GTSNPN, SVGIG (reference sequence). CDR3 length: 15 amino acids. Recruits, aged about 18 to 100 years, lived in 24 US areas. Input material: PBMCs or T cells enriched from blood (not recorded which). This chain links TRBV30 with TRBJ1-4; D remains ambiguous. This receptor was obtained from a man aged 45-65 years who had recovered from COVID-19. The CDR3 protein is CAWSSGGEANEKLFF. As DNA, the CDR3 is TGTGCCTGGAGTTCCGGCGGGGAAGCTAATGAAAAACTGTTTTTT.